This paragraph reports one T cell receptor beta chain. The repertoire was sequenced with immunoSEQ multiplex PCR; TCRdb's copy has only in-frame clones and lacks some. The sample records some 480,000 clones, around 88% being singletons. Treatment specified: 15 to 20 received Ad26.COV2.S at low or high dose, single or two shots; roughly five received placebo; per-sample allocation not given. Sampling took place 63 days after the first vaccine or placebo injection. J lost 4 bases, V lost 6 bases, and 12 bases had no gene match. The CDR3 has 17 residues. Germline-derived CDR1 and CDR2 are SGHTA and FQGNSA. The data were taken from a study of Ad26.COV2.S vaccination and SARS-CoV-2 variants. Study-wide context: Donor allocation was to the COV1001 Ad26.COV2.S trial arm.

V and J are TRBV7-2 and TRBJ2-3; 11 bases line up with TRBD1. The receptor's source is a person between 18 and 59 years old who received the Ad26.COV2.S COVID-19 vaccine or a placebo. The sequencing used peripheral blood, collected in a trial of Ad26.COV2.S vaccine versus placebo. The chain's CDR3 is CASRLTSVGQGADTQYF. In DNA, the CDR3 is TGTGCCAGCAGACTCACTTCTGTGGGACAGGGGGCAGATACGCAGTATTTT.